This T cell receptor beta chain derives from a study of shared clonotypes between healthy human individuals. Worth noting for this clone: This specimen includes other DNA sequences encoding the same CDR3.

Free of recent acute infections or vaccinations, the donors were healthy HIV-negative adults. Measured with immunoSEQ multiplex PCR; TCRdb has only the in-frame clones, and not every one. The table lists approximately 440,000 clones, 60% to 80% of them singletons, with about 12% in the top ten. This CDR3 is built from 15 residues. In germline, CDR1 is SGHRS, CDR2 YFSETQ. V shed 1 base, J shed 2 bases, and the junction held 1 base outside the gene matches. The chain recombines TRBV5-1 with TRBJ2-5, with 11 bases that match TRBD2. The sequence came from a woman aged 40 to 50 in good health. Some clones in this sample may be carry-over from other donors' samples. Sequenced sample: PBMCs. The DNA of the CDR3 is TGCGCCAGCAGCTTGTTAGCGGGAGGGCAAGAGACCCAGTACTTC. As protein: CASSLLAGGQETQYF.